Listed below are T cell receptor beta chains from one sample, sequenced in a study of Ad26.COV2.S vaccination and SARS-CoV-2 variants. Here immunoSEQ multiplex PCR was the method, and the copy in TCRdb shows in-frame clones only, minus some. The sample carries hundreds of thousands of clones, roughly 87% recorded once. The sequencing here drew on peripheral blood, taken in a trial of Ad26.COV2.S vaccine versus placebo. The source of these receptors is a person aged 18-65 years who received the Ad26.COV2.S COVID-19 vaccine or a placebo. Both conserved end residues are part of each CDR3.

V gene: TRBV3-1/TRBV3-2
CDR3 protein: CASSQGGTYRYGYTF

V gene: TRBV2
CDR3 protein: CASSPGQGFYEQYF

V gene: TRBV9
CDR3 protein: CASSYKREGPYGYTF

V gene: TRBV28
CDR3 protein: CASSFGLNQPQHF

V gene: TRBV7-6
CDR3 protein: CASRLTSGGSEAFF

V gene: TRBV7-9
CDR3 protein: CASSLGGGGTDTQYF

V gene: TRBV11-3
CDR3 protein: CASSTGSVETQYF

V gene: TRBV27
CDR3 protein: CASSLFTTYNEQFF

V gene: TRBV6-4
CDR3 protein: CASVKGASGPNTDTQYF

V gene: TRBV2
CDR3 protein: CASSPGQGDTGELFF

V gene: TRBV6-6
CDR3 protein: CASSPNRGVAYNEQFF

V gene: TRBV10-3
CDR3 protein: CAISDRVYTEAFF

V gene: TRBV7-6
CDR3 protein: CASSLAGNRYEQYF

V gene: TRBV7-2
CDR3 protein: CASSLDRDDEQYF

V gene: TRBV11-2
CDR3 protein: CASSSRGGLSSEQFF

V gene: TRBV19
CDR3 protein: CASRTGSSTDTQYF

V gene: TRBV5-4
CDR3 protein: CASSLGAGTNQPQHF

V gene: TRBV5-1
CDR3 protein: CASSLGGDADTQYF

V gene: TRBV5-1
CDR3 protein: CASSLTLHYGYTF

V gene: TRBV6-5
CDR3 protein: CASSSPRETQYF

V gene: TRBV7-8
CDR3 protein: CASSLFLAGGLDTQYF

V gene: TRBV27
CDR3 protein: CASSLSHGREEGYTF

V gene: TRBV12-3/TRBV12-4
CDR3 protein: CASSKGTVGYTF

V gene: TRBV14
CDR3 protein: CASSQGYGGLFEGEQYF

V gene: TRBV27
CDR3 protein: CASSLGQNFPKNTEAFF

V gene: TRBV12-5
CDR3 protein: CASGLRFGEGRTEAFF

V gene: TRBV7-9
CDR3 protein: CASSPGQGDQPQHF

V gene: TRBV4-2
CDR3 protein: CASSHRGAAAGELFF

V gene: TRBV6-6
CDR3 protein: CASIDRGELLYGYTF

V gene: TRBV19
CDR3 protein: CASRLYTVGNQPQHF

V gene: TRBV5-8
CDR3 protein: CASSLAGGAQPQHF

V gene: TRBV14
CDR3 protein: CASSQGRYEQYF

V gene: TRBV2
CDR3 protein: CASSEASLPYEQYF

V gene: TRBV4-1
CDR3 protein: CASSQAIPGRENYGYTF

V gene: TRBV28
CDR3 protein: CAMGPNAYEQYF

V gene: TRBV5-1
CDR3 protein: CASRYSGEPTDTQYF

V gene: TRBV6-5
CDR3 protein: CASRGGNEQFF

V gene: TRBV5-1
CDR3 protein: CASSELRTSFLNEQFF

V gene: TRBV4-3
CDR3 protein: CASSQGPLREFGTDTQYF

V gene: TRBV7-3
CDR3 protein: CASSLGGFNSPLHF

V gene: TRBV4-1
CDR3 protein: CASSSRDRRNEAFF

V gene: TRBV6-5
CDR3 protein: CASSTGTGWTEAFF

V gene: TRBV2
CDR3 protein: CASSVKVAETQYF

V gene: TRBV7-2
CDR3 protein: CASSLVGGYSTDTQYF

V gene: TRBV7-3
CDR3 protein: CASSLARRETQYF

V gene: TRBV7-8
CDR3 protein: CASSLVPDRGPVWEQYF

V gene: TRBV5-1
CDR3 protein: CASSLGWRTEAFF

V gene: TRBV4-1
CDR3 protein: CASSQVSGLEAFF

V gene: TRBV12-5
CDR3 protein: CASGPGTTNEKLFF

V gene: TRBV7-9
CDR3 protein: CASSLALGQGLENTEAFF

V gene: TRBV5-5
CDR3 protein: CASSLRSQTSGANVLTF